This T cell receptor (beta chain) originates from a study of CXCR3-negative and CXCR3-positive naive CD8 T cells. The CDR3 has 14 residues. The germline CDR1 and CDR2 sequences are SQVTM and ANQGSEA. Through 5' RACE with UMI labels, the TRB cDNA libraries were prepared. Reanalyzing the 5' RACE reads, TCRdb keeps one entry per CDR3 protein, without DNA. Its listing shows 40,000 to 45,000 distinct CDR3 sequences. The TCR sequence derives from a human donor in good health. Some clones in this sample may be carry-over from other donors' samples. The sample taken for sequencing was memory CD8+ T cells from blood. The chain uses TRBV29-1 and TRBJ2-2; absent DNA, TCRdb's TRBD1 call cannot be checked. The CDR3 spells CSVEDGAGTGELFF.